Presented here are 22 T cell receptor beta chains from one specimen sequenced in a study of CD8+ T cells in alopecia areata. Treatment defined: oral pan-JAK inhibitor, 5-10 mg twice daily. After isolation, RNA underwent reverse transcription to generate cDNA as the sequencing template. Sequenced by immunoSEQ multiplex PCR; TCRdb stores in-frame clones only, minus some. Seen here are some 180,000 clones, 53% observed once, and the top ten hold about 10%. The material was CD8+ T cells sorted from blood, obtained at week 24, from a patient treated with tofacitinib. The source is a human donor with alopecia areata.

The gene calls are TRBV5-6 and TRBJ1-1; perhaps TRBD1 as D (6 bases). Per the germline V gene, CDR1 is SGHDT and CDR2 is YYEEEE. The CDR3 runs to 15 residues. Trimming stripped 4 bases from V and 5 bases from J, with 18 bases between. The CDR3 protein is CASSHENRERTEAFF. DNA of the CDR3: TGTGCCAGCAGCCATGAGAACAGGGAGAGGACTGAAGCTTTCTTT.

The chain joins TRBV4-1 to TRBJ1-2, with D hard to call. The germline CDR1 and CDR2 sequences are MGHRA and YSYEKL. The CDR3 spans 13 residues. The V and J ends lost 3 bases and 8 bases respectively, with 13 bases between them. CDR3 loop: CASSQRAQEGYTF. In DNA, the CDR3 is TGCGCCAGCAGCCAGCGAGCTCAGGAAGGCTACACCTTC.

This clone was found once. This rearrangement joins TRBV10-3 to TRBJ2-1; D gene ambiguous. Germline CDR1 reads ENHRY; CDR2 reads SYGVKD. V was shortened by 3 bases and J by 9 bases, with 21 bases between the two germline ends. The length of the CDR3 is 16 residues. CDR3 in amino acids: CAISESIFGIDSEQFF. In DNA form, the CDR3 reads TGTGCCATCAGTGAATCGATATTTGGAATCGATAGTGAGCAGTTCTTC.

This clone was seen only a few times. This chain connects TRBV29-1 to TRBJ1-2, with D possibly matching TRBD1 (6 bases). The length of the CDR3 is 13 residues. CDR1 is SQVTM, CDR2 ANQGSEA, per germline. Deletions cut 0 bases from V and 4 bases from J, with 9 bases between. The chain's CDR3 is CSVEDGGGYGYTF. The CDR3 DNA reads as TGCAGCGTTGAAGACGGGGGCGGCTATGGCTACACCTTC.

On this clone: One junction end does not reproduce the germline sequence, and a read error may be involved. This CDR3 is also generated by other DNA sequences in the sample. The genes are TRBV30 and TRBJ1-1; possible D gene TRBD1, 6 bases. This CDR3 has 14 residues. Per the germline V gene, CDR1 is GTSNPN and CDR2 is SVGIG (reference sequence). The CDR3 here is CAWSGGQQNTEAFF. The CDR3 bases are TGTGCCTGGAGTGGCGGACAGCAGAACACTGAAGCTTTCTTC.

This clone occurred once. The J gene is TRBJ2-4, the V gene TRBV4-3; D not certain. Germline CDR1 LGHNA, CDR2 YSLEER. The CDR3 consists of 15 residues. Trimming took off 1 base at V and 8 bases at J, with 15 bases between the two ends. The CDR3 sequence is CASSQAFSDRDIQYF. The CDR3 DNA reads as TGCGCCAGCAGCCAAGCTTTTTCGGATCGGGACATTCAGTACTTC.

This clone was observed a few times. The chain has TRBV13 and TRBJ2-3, with 8 bases fitting TRBD2. CDR3 length: 14 amino acids. Germline loops: CDR1 PRHDT, CDR2 FYEKMQ (reference sequence). The V segment lost 5 bases and the J segment 6 bases; nucleotides outside the gene matches: 7. This CDR3 reads CASSPGLAADTQYF. The CDR3 bases are TGTGCCAGCAGCCCAGGACTAGCAGCCGATACGCAGTATTTT. The full variable domain, with the rest looked up from reference TRBV13 and TRBJ2-3, is AAGVIQSPRHLIKEKRETATLKCYPIPRHDTVYWYQQGPGQDPQFLISFYEKMQSDKGSIPDRFSAQQFSDYHSELNMSSLELGDSALYFCASSPGLAADTQYFGPGTRLTVL.

V and J are TRBV7-8 and TRBJ2-2; D perhaps matches TRBD2 (6 bases). This CDR3 region has 16 residues. CDR1 SGHVS and CDR2 FQNEAQ come from the germline V gene. V was pared by 6 bases and J by 1 base, with 15 bases between. The chain's CDR3 is CASRLWEEENTGELFF. CDR3 nucleotides: TGTGCCAGCAGGCTCTGGGAGGAGGAGAACACCGGGGAGCTGTTTTTT.

Note on this clone: This specimen includes other DNA sequences encoding the same CDR3. This chain uses TRBV19 with TRBJ2-7; 7 nucleotides align to TRBD1. CDR3 length equals 14 residues. V shed 4 bases, J shed 0 bases, and the junction held 3 bases outside the gene matches. CDR1 is LNHDA, CDR2 SQIVND, per germline (reference sequence). CDR3 bases: TGTGCCAGTAGTAGGGACAGAGACTCCTACGAGCAGTACTTC. Translated: CASSRDRDSYEQYF.

The sample holds a few counts of this clone. The gene calls are TRBV2 and TRBJ2-1; the match to TRBD2 covers 13 bases. The CDR3 consists of 13 residues. Germline assignment: CDR1 SNHLY and CDR2 FYNNEI. With 9 bases clipped from V and 5 bases from J, the junction kept 1 base outside the gene matches. The CDR3 nucleotides read TGTGCCAGACTAGCGGGGGGGGACAATGAGCAGTTCTTC. Protein: CARLAGGDNEQFF.

This clone occurred a few times. The V gene is TRBV7-6, the J gene TRBJ2-5; 11 bases align to TRBD2. Germline CDR1 reads SGHVS; CDR2 reads FNYEAQ. The ends lost 6 bases at V and 3 bases at J; junction bases unmatched: 6. The CDR3 has 15 amino acids. CDR3 nucleotides: TGTGCCAGCAGGGAGACTAGCGGGGCTGAAGAGACCCAGTACTTC. It specifies CASRETSGAEETQYF.

This clone has just a few counts. This sequence joins TRBV2 and TRBJ1-1; D remains ambiguous. Per germline, CDR1 SNHLY and CDR2 FYNNEI. This CDR3 contains 10 residues. V was cut by 6 bases and J by 6 bases, with 5 bases left in between. This CDR3 reads CASRAAEAFF. In nucleotides, the CDR3 is TGTGCCAGCAGAGCCGCTGAAGCTTTCTTT.

The genes are TRBV12-5 and TRBJ2-1; the D is unclear. V was pared by 1 base and J by 1 base, with 2 bases between. Germline V gene sequence: CDR1 LGHNT, CDR2 FRNRAP. The CDR3 spans 13 residues. The DNA of the CDR3 is TGTGCTAGTGGTTTGGGATCCTACAATGAGCAGTTCTTC. This encodes CASGLGSYNEQFF.

The chain links TRBV30 to TRBJ1-2; tentatively, D is TRBD1 (5 bases). This CDR3 spans 10 amino acids. Germline V lookup: CDR1 GTSNPN, CDR2 SVGIG (reference sequence). The CDR3 DNA follows: TGTACCGTCACAGGTTATGGCTACACCTTC. Amino acids: CTVTGYGYTF.

The CDR3 is CASSLGPGNEQFF. CDR3 coding DNA: TGTGCCAGCAGCTTAGGGCCCGGGAATGAGCAGTTCTTC. The chain combines TRBV7-8 with TRBJ2-1; D not resolved. The CDR3 is 13 amino acids. Trimming shortened V by 1 base and J by 7 bases, and 8 bases separated the two germline ends. Germline CDR1 SGHVS, CDR2 FQNEAQ.

The V gene is TRBV6-6, the J gene TRBJ2-1, with D hard to call. CDR3 length: 13 residues. V was trimmed by 5 bases and J by 0 bases, leaving 5 bases between them. From germline, CDR1 is MNHNY and CDR2 SVGAGI (reference sequence). In DNA, the CDR3 is TGTGCCAGCAGTAACAGCTCCTACAATGAGCAGTTCTTC. It translates to CASSNSSYNEQFF.

CDR3: CATSRGGEGSSYYEQYF. In DNA form, the CDR3 reads TGTGCCACCAGCAGAGGAGGTGAGGGTAGTTCCTACTACGAGCAGTACTTC. The chain carries TRBV15 and TRBJ2-7; perhaps TRBD2 as D (5 bases). The germline V gene has CDR1 LNHNV and CDR2 YYDKDF (reference sequence). Trimming removed 1 base at V and 3 bases at J, with 19 bases between. This CDR3 is 17 amino acids long.

This chain connects TRBV7-6 to TRBJ2-1, with D tentatively TRBD1 (6 bases). The CDR3 loop spans 13 amino acids. The germline gives CDR1 SGHVS, CDR2 FNYEAQ. The germline V and J ends were trimmed by 1 base and 6 bases, with 7 bases remaining between them. The CDR3: CASSLGGGNEQFF. CDR3 sequence (DNA): TGTGCCAGCAGCTTAGGAGGGGGCAATGAGCAGTTCTTC.

V and J are TRBV19 and TRBJ1-1, with 10 bases identical to TRBD1. V shed 2 bases and J 0 bases; nucleotides not matched to a gene: 3. Germline assignment: CDR1 LNHDA and CDR2 SQIVND (reference sequence). The CDR3 runs 16 residues. The CDR3 spells CASSIRTGGLNTEAFF. In nucleotides, the CDR3 is TGTGCCAGTAGTATAAGGACAGGGGGACTGAACACTGAAGCTTTCTTT.

There are a few counts of this clone. This chain connects TRBV7-9 to TRBJ2-1, with D maybe TRBD2 (5 bases). The CDR3 covers 14 residues. Germline CDR1 reads SEHNR; CDR2 reads FQNEAQ (reference sequence). V dropped 2 bases and J dropped 5 bases, with 10 bases sitting between them. The CDR3 bases are TGTGCCAGCAGCTTACCTAGCCGAGACAATGAGCAGTTCTTC. Its translation is CASSLPSRDNEQFF. Full variable domain (missing parts from reference TRBV7-9 and TRBJ2-1): DTGVSQNPRHKITKRGQNVTFRCDPISEHNRLYWYRQTLGQGPEFLTYFQNEAQLEKSRLLSDRFSAERPKGSFSTLEIQRTEQGDSAMYLCASSLPSRDNEQFFGPGTRLTVL.

Only a few counts were recorded for this clone. V and J are TRBV27 and TRBJ2-2; 9 bases are a match to TRBD2. The V gene's germline CDR1 is MNHEY and CDR2 SMNVEV (reference sequence). CDR3 length equals 16 residues. The V gene end was trimmed by 2 bases and the J gene end by 1 base; junction bases not matched to a gene: 2. CDR3 region: CASSLEAGGNTGELFF. The CDR3 DNA follows: TGTGCCAGCAGTTTAGAAGCGGGGGGGAACACCGGGGAGCTGTTTTTT.

The sample holds a few counts of this clone. This rearrangement joins TRBV25-1 to TRBJ2-2; D perhaps matches TRBD1 (6 bases). V shed 4 bases and J shed 11 bases, with 14 bases lying between them. Germline V lookup: CDR1 MGHDK, CDR2 SYGVNS. This CDR3 comprises 13 residues. The CDR3 region is CASSATGTQELFF. In nucleotides, the CDR3 is TGTGCCAGCAGTGCAACAGGGACCCAAGAGCTGTTTTTT.